The clone carrying this TCR beta chain was seen more than once but under ten times. Germline V gene sequence: CDR1 SQVTM, CDR2 ANQGSEA. The ends were cut back, 1 base at V and 2 bases at J, with 12 bases in the middle. The CDR3 length is 14 residues. The repertoire was sequenced with immunoSEQ multiplex PCR; TCRdb's copy has only in-frame clones and lacks some. This sample has approximately 2.1 million clones, with roughly 93% found just once. This sample was taken from a study of shared clonotypes between healthy human individuals. Study as a whole: The donor pool was made up of a couple of women and three men aged 18 to 49.

This TCR came from a man in his late teens or twenties in good health. Some clones in this sample may be carry-over from other donors' samples. The chain couples TRBV29-1 to TRBJ2-7; D possibly corresponds to TRBD1 (5 bases). Sequencing was done on a sample of naive CD4+ T cells from PBMCs. Subset reported: CD45RA+ positively selected. The CDR3 DNA is TGCAGCGTTGAAGTGGGGCCCTTCACCTACGAGCAGTACTTC. This translates into CSVEVGPFTYEQYF.